One sample yielded the 17 T cell receptor beta chains listed below, sequenced in a study of shared clonotypes between healthy human individuals. The table came from immunoSEQ multiplex PCR; TCRdb's copy has only in-frame clones and leaves some out. This repertoire shows some 1,100,000 clones, around three quarters found once; its top ten account for around 0.47%. The sample was memory CD4+ T cells from PBMCs. Documented subset: CD45RA-negative fraction. Receptor source: a man between 18 and 35 years old in good health. Some clones in this sample may be carry-over from other donors' samples.

For the CDR3, the DNA is TGCGCCAGCAGCCTGGGCGGGGTCAGCTCCTACGAGCAGTACTTC. Protein: CASSLGGVSSYEQYF. The rearrangement joins TRBV5-1 to TRBJ2-7; possibly TRBD2 for D (6 bases). Germline CDR1 is SGHRS and CDR2 is YFSETQ. Trimming removed 4 bases at V and 0 bases at J, with 14 bases between. The CDR3 is 15 amino acids.

The chain combines TRBV5-4 with TRBJ2-7; no reliable D call. The CDR3 runs 13 residues. Germline V gene data show CDR1 as SGHNT and CDR2 as YYREEE (reference sequence). V lost 2 bases and J 5 bases, leaving 11 bases between the germline ends. In DNA, the CDR3 is TGTGCCAGCAGCTTCACGGGTATCAACGAGCAGTACTTC. Residues: CASSFTGINEQYF.

The sample holds a few counts of this clone. The chain combines TRBV4-3 with TRBJ1-5; D ambiguous. The germline gives CDR1 LGHNA, CDR2 YSLEER. The CDR3 is 15 residues long. V gave up 0 bases and J gave up 2 bases, with 8 bases separating them. The CDR3 DNA reads TGCGCCAGCAGCCAAGAATGGTACGGCAATCAGCCCCAGCATTTT. Translation: CASSQEWYGNQPQHF.

The chain has TRBV5-6 and TRBJ2-2; no clear D gene. V was clipped by 0 bases and J by 0 bases, with 9 bases between them. The CDR3 totals 16 residues. In germline, CDR1 is SGHDT, CDR2 YYEEEE. CDR3 sequence reads: CASSLGYLANTGELFF. The CDR3 DNA sequence: TGTGCCAGCAGCTTGGGGTACCTCGCGAACACCGGGGAGCTGTTTTTT.

The chain links TRBV7-9 to TRBJ2-3; D uncertain. The germline V gene has CDR1 SEHNR and CDR2 FQNEAQ (reference sequence). V was clipped by 9 bases and J by 5 bases, with 18 bases between them. This CDR3 spans 14 amino acids. CDR3 sequence (DNA): TGTGCCAGTTTCCGCGGAGCGAGGATAGATACGCAGTATTTT. Its protein is CASFRGARIDTQYF.

Remarks on this clone: A read error may account for a junction end that differs from germline. As DNA, the CDR3 is TGTGCCAGCAGCAAGACAGGTGCCAAAAACATTCAGTACTTC. Protein product: CASSKTGAKNIQYF. V and J are TRBV5-1 and TRBJ2-4; a weak D match, TRBD1 (6 bases). Germline CDR1 is SGHRS and CDR2 is YFSETQ. This CDR3 is built from 14 residues.

V gene TRBV9 combines with J gene TRBJ2-7; D is possibly TRBD2 (5 bases). The V and J ends lost 0 bases and 2 bases respectively, with 12 bases between them. This CDR3 has 15 amino acids. Germline values: CDR1 SGDLS, CDR2 YYNGEE. CDR3 amino acids: CASSVDWESPYEQYF. The CDR3 nucleotides read TGTGCCAGCAGCGTAGATTGGGAGTCCCCCTACGAGCAGTACTTC. Variable domain in full (rest from reference TRBV9 and TRBJ2-7): DSGVTQTPKHLITATGQRVTLRCSPRSGDLSVYWYQQSLDQGLQFLIQYYNGEERAKGNILERFSAQQFPDLHSELNLSSLELGDSALYFCASSVDWESPYEQYFGPGTRLTVT.

The J gene is TRBJ2-3, the V gene TRBV19; D ambiguous. The CDR3 runs 15 residues. The V and J ends lost 6 bases and 6 bases respectively, with 19 bases between them. Germline values: CDR1 LNHDA, CDR2 SQIVND (reference sequence). The DNA for the CDR3 is TGTGCCAGTAGGGTGGGCAGTTTAACAACGGATACGCAGTATTTT. Translated: CASRVGSLTTDTQYF.

In its sample, this clone was seen once. The rearrangement joins TRBV18 to TRBJ2-7; TRBD1 agrees at 9 bases. Germline CDR1 and CDR2: KGHSH and LQKENI. The CDR3 totals 15 residues. J lost 6 bases, V lost 3 bases, and 9 bases had no gene match. The CDR3 region is CASSPFDRGLGEQYF. CDR3 DNA sequence: TGTGCCAGCTCACCGTTCGACAGGGGGTTGGGCGAGCAGTACTTC. The full variable domain, in which reference TRBV18 and TRBJ2-7 provide the parts outside the CDR3, is NAGVMQNPRHLVRRRGQEARLRCSPMKGHSHVYWYRQLPEEGLKFMVYLQKENIIDESGMPKERFSAEFPKEGPSILRIQQVVRGDSAAYFCASSPFDRGLGEQYFGPGTRLTVT.

This chain joins TRBV5-1 and TRBJ1-1, with D possibly TRBD1 on 6 matching bases. The CDR3 sequence is 15 residues long. Germline CDR1 is SGHRS and CDR2 is YFSETQ. V was shortened by 4 bases and J by 1 base, with 14 bases between the two germline ends. The CDR3 region is CASSLQGFGNTEAFF. The CDR3 bases are TGCGCCAGCAGCCTACAGGGTTTCGGGAACACTGAAGCTTTCTTT. Using reference TRBV5-1 and TRBJ1-1 for the parts outside the CDR3, the full variable domain is KAGVTQTPRYLIKTRGQQVTLSCSPISGHRSVSWYQQTPGQGLQFLFEYFSETQRNKGNFPGRFSGRQFSNSRSEMNVSTLELGDSALYLCASSLQGFGNTEAFFGQGTRLTVV.

The table lists this clone with a count of one. Other DNA sequences in this sample translate to the same CDR3. The V gene is TRBV18, the J gene TRBJ2-7; 7 bases fit TRBD1. The CDR3 contains 14 residues. Germline loops: CDR1 KGHSH, CDR2 LQKENI. After removal of 3 bases from V and 2 bases from J, the junction contained 4 bases not matched to a gene. CDR3 loop: CASSPGTEPYEQYF. The DNA for the CDR3 is TGTGCCAGCTCACCCGGGACAGAACCCTACGAGCAGTACTTC.

This sequence joins TRBV29-1 and TRBJ1-1; 11 nucleotides align to TRBD1. The CDR3 consists of 12 residues. The germline V gene encodes CDR1 SQVTM and CDR2 ANQGSEA. Losses at the gene ends were 4 bases for V and 9 bases for J; bases not matched to a gene: 4. In DNA, the CDR3 is TGCAGCGTTGGGGGACAGGGGGTTCAAGCTTTCTTT. Amino acids: CSVGGQGVQAFF.

The chain links TRBV4-1 to TRBJ2-3; the match to TRBD1 covers 9 bases. J lost 4 bases, V lost 3 bases, and 5 bases had no gene match. The CDR3 is 15 amino acids. CDR1 and CDR2 from the germline V gene are MGHRA and YSYEKL. CDR3 in amino acids: CASSHTRTGADTQYF. The CDR3 DNA reads as TGCGCCAGCAGCCACACAAGGACAGGGGCAGATACGCAGTATTTT.

The V call is TRBV2, the J call TRBJ2-5; 7 nucleotides line up with TRBD2. Losses at the gene ends were 6 bases for V and 1 base for J; bases not matched to a gene: 11. Germline CDR1 is SNHLY and CDR2 is FYNNEI. This CDR3 comprises 16 residues. Here the CDR3 reads CASRGRGGLVQETQYF. The CDR3 coding sequence is TGTGCCAGCAGGGGACGCGGGGGATTGGTCCAAGAGACCCAGTACTTC.

The V and J genes are TRBV7-6 and TRBJ2-3; maybe TRBD2 (6 bases). V was shortened by 5 bases and J by 0 bases, with 12 bases between the two germline ends. The germline gives CDR1 SGHVS, CDR2 FNYEAQ. This CDR3 region has 15 residues. The DNA of the CDR3 is TGTGCCAGCAGCCCGCGGGGTTCTAGCACAGATACGCAGTATTTT. This gives the protein CASSPRGSSTDTQYF. Variable domain in full (rest from reference TRBV7-6 and TRBJ2-3): GAGVSQSPRYKVTKRGQDVALRCDPISGHVSLYWYRQALGQGPEFLTYFNYEAQQDKSGLPNDRFSAERPEGSISTLTIQRTEQRDSAMYRCASSPRGSSTDTQYFGPGTRLTVL.

This chain uses TRBV25-1 with TRBJ2-1; the match to TRBD1 covers 8 bases. Germline CDR1 and CDR2: MGHDK and SYGVNS. With V trimmed by 3 bases and J by 5 bases, 6 bases remained unmatched. The CDR3 sequence is 15 residues long. CDR3 DNA sequence: TGTGCCAGCAGTGACCTCCAGGGGGCCCACAATGAGCAGTTCTTC. Amino acid sequence: CASSDLQGAHNEQFF.

DNA for the CDR3: TGTGCCAGCACAAAACTAGCGGGAGGTGGGGAGACCCAGTACTTC. Translated, it gives CASTKLAGGGETQYF. This chain connects TRBV2 to TRBJ2-5; 12 bases are a match to TRBD2. From germline, CDR1 is SNHLY and CDR2 FYNNEI. J lost 5 bases, V lost 7 bases, and 8 bases had no gene match. The CDR3 is made up of 15 amino acids.